This entry features one T cell receptor beta chain sequence. Antigen unknown. Amplification used 60 Vbeta primers and 13 Jbeta primers. Sequencing used immunoSEQ multiplex PCR; TCRdb keeps in-frame clones, though not all of them. This sample yields fewer than 90,000 clones, of which 78% are seen a single time; 2% to 3% belongs to the top ten. The data originate from a study of cytomegalovirus exposure and HLA in healthy donors. The study, taken as a whole, reports: The likely explanation for a cluster of highly shared sequence variants was sequencing artifact. A later analysis showed TCR association rates differing by HLA locus, peaking at DRB1 and lowest at HLA-C.

V lost 4 bases and J lost 5; bases outside the gene matches: 10. This CDR3 is 15 amino acids long. Germline V gene sequence: CDR1 MNHNS, CDR2 SASEGT. This sequence originates from a male donor in good health and CMV-seropositive. The specimen was PBMCs. The V and J genes are TRBV6-1 and TRBJ2-5; 7 nucleotides agree with TRBD2. CDR3 protein: CASSAVAGISETQYF. The CDR3 DNA reads as TGTGCCAGCAGTGCAGTAGCGGGTATTTCGGAGACCCAGTACTTC.